Each of the 12 T cell receptor beta chains below was sequenced from the same sample in a study of shared clonotypes between healthy human individuals. Assay: immunoSEQ multiplex PCR; the TCRdb copy retains only in-frame clones and omits some. The repertoire consists of 500,000 or so clones, with around 95% occurring once and the leading ten covering under 0.065%. The sample consisted of naive CD4+ T cells sorted from blood. Subset here: CD45RA+ positively selected. All receptors derive from a woman in her thirties in good health.

V usage is TRBV7-2 and J usage is TRBJ2-3; D is possibly TRBD1 (6 bases). Trimming stripped 1 base from V and 6 bases from J, with 8 bases between. Germline CDR1 is SGHTA and CDR2 is FQGNSA. The CDR3 sequence is 13 residues long. CDR3 region: CASSLDRVDTQYF. CDR3 DNA: TGTGCCAGCAGCTTAGACAGGGTGGATACGCAGTATTTT.

J is TRBJ1-1 and V is TRBV29-1, with D hard to call. Germline CDR1 SQVTM, CDR2 ANQGSEA. This CDR3 is built from 13 residues. Trimming took off 7 bases at V and 2 bases at J, with 14 bases between the two ends. The DNA for the CDR3 is TGCAGCGCCGTACCCGGGCAAAACACTGAAGCTTTCTTT. Translated: CSAVPGQNTEAFF. The full variable domain, its missing parts supplied by reference TRBV29-1 and TRBJ1-1, is SAVISQKPSRDICQRGTSLTIQCQVDSQVTMMFWYRQQPGQSLTLIATANQGSEATYESGFVIDKFPISRPNLTFSTLTVSNMSPEDSSIYLCSAVPGQNTEAFFGQGTRLTVV.

The chain is built from TRBV28 and TRBJ1-1; 8 bases are a match to TRBD1. CDR1 and CDR2 from the germline V gene are MDHEN and SYDVKM. The junction had 10 bases not matched to a gene; V was cut back by 3 bases and J by 7 bases. The CDR3 totals 15 residues. The CDR3 reads CASSLAGTGRNEAFF. The DNA for the CDR3 is TGTGCCAGCAGTTTGGCCGGGACAGGCCGAAATGAAGCTTTCTTT.

The chain employs TRBV5-1 and TRBJ2-2; 7 nucleotides align to TRBD1. The germline V gene encodes CDR1 SGHRS and CDR2 YFSETQ. CDR3 size: 14 residues. Trimming cost V 5 bases and J 5 bases; bases outside gene matches: 6. In nucleotides, the CDR3 is TGCGCCAGCAGGGAGACAGGGTTGACCGGGGAGCTGTTTTTT. Amino acids: CASRETGLTGELFF.

V and J are TRBV6-1 and TRBJ2-5; D possibly corresponds to TRBD2 (6 bases). This CDR3 is built from 14 residues. The V gene lost 7 bases and the J gene lost 14 bases, with 26 bases spanning the gap. Germline V gene data show CDR1 as MNHNS and CDR2 as SASEGT. Here the CDR3 DNA reads TGTGCCAGCATTAAAGAGGGTGGCGGGATTCTTTCCTACTTC. As protein: CASIKEGGGILSYF.

The rearrangement uses TRBV11-2 and TRBJ2-5; 9 nucleotides match TRBD1. V was pared by 5 bases and J by 11 bases, with 12 bases of the junction left unmatched. The CDR3 is made up of 14 amino acids. The germline gives CDR1 SGHAT, CDR2 FQNNGV. DNA of the CDR3: TGTGCCAGCAGCAAGGGACAGGGTGCGGAGGAGCAGTACTTC. Translating it yields CASSKGQGAEEQYF.

The chain employs TRBV11-2 and TRBJ2-7; D perhaps matches TRBD2 (5 bases). The germline gives CDR1 SGHAT, CDR2 FQNNGV. V was cut by 1 base and J by 3 bases, with 13 bases left in between. This CDR3 comprises 15 residues. The CDR3 reads CASSLVGTGGYEQYF. CDR3 in DNA: TGTGCCAGCAGCTTAGTAGGAACTGGAGGCTACGAGCAGTACTTC.

This clone appeared a single time. The J gene is TRBJ2-7, the V gene TRBV6-4; no reliable D call. V lost 2 bases and J 2 bases, leaving 10 bases between the germline ends. This CDR3 is 14 amino acids long. The germline V gene has CDR1 MRHNA and CDR2 SNTAGT. The CDR3 nucleotides read TGTGCCAGCAGTGACGTAACTCGTACCTACGAGCAGTACTTC. Its translation: CASSDVTRTYEQYF.

V gene TRBV2 combines with J gene TRBJ2-3; 8 positions match TRBD2. Per germline, CDR1 SNHLY and CDR2 FYNNEI. The CDR3 totals 13 residues. The ends lost 6 bases at V and 4 bases at J; junction bases unmatched: 3. The CDR3 sequence: CASRGTSADTQYF. The CDR3 region has the DNA TGTGCCAGCAGGGGGACTAGTGCAGATACGCAGTATTTT.

The chain joins TRBV5-1 to TRBJ1-2; a possible D gene is TRBD1 (5 bases). The CDR3 runs to 14 residues. V lost 0 bases and J lost 6, with 12 bases in between. Per germline, CDR1 SGHRS and CDR2 YFSETQ. CDR3 DNA: TGCGCCAGCAGCTTGGAGTGGTGGGGGAATGGCTACACCTTC. Translated, it gives CASSLEWWGNGYTF.

This chain links TRBV4-1 with TRBJ1-3; D gene uncertain. The CDR3 spans 16 residues. CDR1 is MGHRA and CDR2 is YSYEKL in the germline V gene. V lost 6 bases, J lost 6 bases, and 21 bases lay in between. DNA for the CDR3: TGCGCCAGCAGGATTGACATGTTTCGAGGAGTAAACACCATATATTTT. Protein sequence: CASRIDMFRGVNTIYF.

The chain employs TRBV7-8 and TRBJ1-5, with 7 bases fitting TRBD1. Germline-derived CDR1 and CDR2 are SGHVS and FQNEAQ. The V gene end was trimmed by 5 bases and the J gene end by 7 bases; junction bases not matched to a gene: 5. This CDR3 is 13 amino acids long. This chain's CDR3 is CASSTGVGQPQHF. The CDR3 bases are TGTGCCAGCAGCACAGGGGTGGGACAGCCCCAGCATTTT.